The T cell receptor (beta chain) under discussion was sequenced for a study of T-cell reconstitution after alpha-beta-depleted transplantation in children (dated by TCRdb to 2015 to 2016). A note on the overall study: T-cell immune reconstitution after TCRalphabeta/CD19-depleted allogeneic hematopoietic cell transplantation in children was quantitatively tracked in the study by means of TCR repertoire profiling.

As to this clonotype: The antigen it binds to is not known. Base qualities are not provided; no much larger clone lies one nucleotide away.

Per the germline V gene, MDHEN is the CDR1 and SYDVKM is the CDR2. V is pared back by 5 bases and J by 5 bases, with 13 bases lying between the germline termini. The CDR3 sequence holds 13 residues, the cysteine and phenylalanine included. The entry retains the CDR3 DNA only, 39 bases that are in frame from base 1. The library was produced with PCR. TCRdb names Illumina HiSeq 2500 as the instrument used. Molecular barcoding was employed in the preparation of TCR libraries, with unique molecular identifiers being used to normalize TCRbeta repertoire quantification. The public reads were run again by TCRdb, first through fastp at Q25 and then through MiXCR, and only productive beta chains were kept. A single entry per CDR3 protein holds the most common genes and DNA from its merged rows. The sample data list some 390,000 distinct CDR3 sequences, and roughly 22% of these were observed just once. The top ten constitute around 4% of the sample.

The sequence was obtained from a human donor who donated a stem cell graft to a child with acute myeloid leukemia. The rearrangement joined TRBV28 to TRBJ2-7, and the D gene may be TRBD2, 6 bases matching. The sample here was PBMCs from the stem cell graft donor, taken from the stem cell graft. The nucleotides read TGTGCCAGCAGTGAGGGGAGGTGGGACGAGCAGTACTTC. Protein translation: CASSEGRWDEQYF.